The TCR beta chain under discussion was sequenced for a study of CD8+CD57+ T cells in acquired aplastic anemia. The overall study: Sorted CD4+ and CD8+ cells gave an average of approximately 3.1 ug of DNA.

All patients picked for sequencing had shown, by flow cytometry, an expansion of CD8+CD57+ cells. CDR3 and TCR beta VDJ profiling relied on a genomic DNA template. TCRdb passed the reads through MiXCR, listing each CDR3 protein once. The data contain about 180,000 distinct CDR3 sequences, less than 60% of them seen just once; the ten biggest clones take up about 1.8%. In germline, CDR1 is LGHNT, CDR2 FRNRAP. Germline trimming cut 7 bases from V and 5 bases from J; bases unmatched to any gene: 5. CDR3 size: 14 residues. This clonotype has ten or more counts. Sequenced: sorted CD4+, CD8+, or CD8+CD57+ T cells (not recorded which) from PBMCs. The V call is TRBV12-5, the J call TRBJ2-1, with 10 bases that match TRBD2. This TCR came from a human donor with aplastic anemia. CDR3 amino acids: CASAPGLAHNEQFF. As DNA, the CDR3 is TGTGCTAGTGCCCCGGGACTAGCGCACAATGAGCAGTTCTTC.